This T cell receptor (beta chain) was identified in a study of T cells expressing NK-cell markers. CDR1 is PRHDT, CDR2 FYEKMQ, per germline (reference sequence). The CDR3 covers 13 residues. TCR beta cDNA was generated via 5'RACE template switching incorporating UMIs. TCRdb reprocessed the 5' RACE reads and reports one entry per CDR3 protein, with no DNA. This sample contains 200,000 to 300,000 distinct CDR3 sequences. The sample consisted of blood T cells: a sorted CD56 or NKG2C T cell subset, CD4+ or CD8+ T cells, or bulk PBMC T cells (not recorded which). V is TRBV13 and J is TRBJ1-3. The sequence derives from a man younger than 35 in good health. The CDR3 loop is CASRLYSGNTIYF.